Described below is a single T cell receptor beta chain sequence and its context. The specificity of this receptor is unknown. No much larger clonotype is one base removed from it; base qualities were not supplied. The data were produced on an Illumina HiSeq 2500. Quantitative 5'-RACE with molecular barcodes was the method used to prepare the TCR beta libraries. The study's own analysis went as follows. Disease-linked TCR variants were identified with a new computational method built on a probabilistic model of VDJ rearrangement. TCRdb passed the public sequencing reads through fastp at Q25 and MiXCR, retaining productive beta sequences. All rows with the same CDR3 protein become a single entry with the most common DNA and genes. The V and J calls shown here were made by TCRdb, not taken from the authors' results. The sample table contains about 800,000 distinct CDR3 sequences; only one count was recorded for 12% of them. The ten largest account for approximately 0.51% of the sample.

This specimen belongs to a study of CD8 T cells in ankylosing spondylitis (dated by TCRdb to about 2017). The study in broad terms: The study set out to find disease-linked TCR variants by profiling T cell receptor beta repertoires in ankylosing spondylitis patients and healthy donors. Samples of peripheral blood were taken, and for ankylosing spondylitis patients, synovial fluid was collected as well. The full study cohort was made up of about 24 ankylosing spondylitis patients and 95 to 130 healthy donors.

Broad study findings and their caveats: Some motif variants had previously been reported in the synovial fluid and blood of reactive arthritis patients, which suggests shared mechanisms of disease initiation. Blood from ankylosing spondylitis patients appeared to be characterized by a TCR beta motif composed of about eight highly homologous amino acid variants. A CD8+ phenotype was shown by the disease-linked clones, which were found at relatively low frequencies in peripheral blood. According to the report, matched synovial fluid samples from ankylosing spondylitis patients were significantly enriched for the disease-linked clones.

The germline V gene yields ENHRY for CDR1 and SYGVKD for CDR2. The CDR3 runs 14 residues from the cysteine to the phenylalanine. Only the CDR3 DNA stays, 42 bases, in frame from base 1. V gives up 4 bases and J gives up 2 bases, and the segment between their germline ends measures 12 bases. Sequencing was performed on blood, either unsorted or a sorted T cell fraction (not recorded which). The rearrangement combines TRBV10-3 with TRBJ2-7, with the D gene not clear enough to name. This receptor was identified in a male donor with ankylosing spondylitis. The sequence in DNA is TGTGCCATCAGTGGACCAGGCTTCACCTACGAGCAGTACTTC. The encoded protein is CAISGPGFTYEQYF.